Shown below are 17 T cell receptor beta chains from a single sample sequenced in a study of PD-L1 blockade in urothelial cancer. Repertoires were generated with immunoSEQ multiplex PCR, while TCRdb's copy carries only in-frame clones and drops some. The data contain 90,000 or so clones, 90% of them seen just once; the ten biggest clones take up roughly 1.6%. Specified time point: pretreatment peripheral blood. The sequencing here drew on PBMCs, taken around atezolizumab (anti-PD-L1) treatment. These receptors originate from a man aged 60 to 75 with urothelial cancer.

The CDR3 DNA sequence: TGTGCCAGCAGGAGCGGAGGGGGGGTAGAGACCCAGTACTTC. The encoded protein is CASRSGGGVETQYF. The V and J genes are TRBV28 and TRBJ2-5, with a possible D match to TRBD2 (7 bases). Deletions cut 6 bases from V and 4 bases from J, with 15 bases between. This CDR3 is built from 14 residues. Germline assignment: CDR1 MDHEN and CDR2 SYDVKM. Variable domain in full (rest from reference TRBV28 and TRBJ2-5): DVKVTQSSRYLVKRTGEKVFLECVQDMDHENMFWYRQDPGLGLRLIYFSYDVKMKEKGDIPEGYSVSREKKERFSLILESASTNQTSMYLCASRSGGGVETQYFGPGTRLLVL.

The J gene is TRBJ1-5, the V gene TRBV7-9; TRBD1 matches at 9 bases. After removal of 5 bases from V and 3 bases from J, the junction contained 8 bases not matched to a gene. Germline CDR1 is SEHNR and CDR2 is FQNEAQ (reference sequence). This CDR3 is built from 16 residues. The DNA of the CDR3 is TGTGCCAGCAGCCGCACAGGACAGGGGCTCAATCAGCCCCAGCATTTT. Its protein is CASSRTGQGLNQPQHF.

The rearrangement uses TRBV6-4 and TRBJ2-2; 7 nucleotides line up with TRBD2. CDR3 length equals 14 residues. Germline trimming cut 6 bases from V and 6 bases from J; bases unmatched to any gene: 7. The germline gives CDR1 MRHNA, CDR2 SNTAGT. The CDR3 region is CASRWLAASGELFF. As DNA, the CDR3 is TGTGCCAGCAGATGGCTAGCGGCCTCCGGGGAGCTGTTTTTT.

The chain uses TRBV5-1 and TRBJ2-7; 9 bases line up with TRBD1. The CDR3 has 15 amino acids. The V segment lost 4 bases and the J segment 5 bases; nucleotides outside the gene matches: 10. The V gene's germline CDR1 is SGHRS and CDR2 YFSETQ. The CDR3 region is CASSTQGARFNEQYF. The CDR3 bases are TGCGCCAGCAGCACACAGGGGGCGCGTTTCAACGAGCAGTACTTC.

The V and J genes are TRBV28 and TRBJ1-4; D perhaps matches TRBD1 (5 bases). Germline V gene data show CDR1 as MDHEN and CDR2 as SYDVKM. The CDR3 runs 16 residues. V was pared by 5 bases and J by 5 bases, with 18 bases between. CDR3: CASSIVLGRGNEKLFF. For the CDR3, the DNA is TGTGCCAGCAGTATCGTCCTGGGACGGGGGAATGAAAAACTGTTTTTT.

The sample holds one count of this clone. Here the CDR3 reads CASSDRGSRETQYF. The CDR3 region has the DNA TGTGCCAGCAGTGACCGCGGTAGTCGAGAGACCCAGTACTTC. The chain combines TRBV2 with TRBJ2-5; D call uncertain. This CDR3 region has 14 residues. V lost 3 bases and J lost 4, with 12 bases in between. Per germline, CDR1 SNHLY and CDR2 FYNNEI.

CDR3 protein: CASSMGTGGEAFF. The CDR3, as DNA: TGTGCCAGTAGTATGGGGACAGGGGGCGAAGCTTTCTTT. The rearrangement links TRBV19 to TRBJ1-1, with 12 nucleotides matching TRBD1. Germline values: CDR1 LNHDA, CDR2 SQIVND (reference sequence). V shed 3 bases, J shed 8 bases, and the junction held 1 base outside the gene matches. CDR3 size: 13 residues.

The chain joins TRBV6-1 to TRBJ2-3; 12 nucleotides match TRBD2. Germline trimming cut 2 bases from V and 6 bases from J; bases unmatched to any gene: 6. CDR3 length: 16 amino acids. The germline CDR1 and CDR2 sequences are MNHNS and SASEGT. The CDR3 DNA is TGTGCCAGCAGTGAACGTCTAGCGGGGGGGATGGATACGCAGTATTTT. It translates to CASSERLAGGMDTQYF.

The J gene is TRBJ2-5, the V gene TRBV7-9, with TRBD1 identical over 8 bases. V lost 5 bases and J lost 4; bases outside the gene matches: 12. This CDR3 is built from 16 residues. The germline CDR1 and CDR2 sequences are SEHNR and FQNEAQ (reference sequence). CDR3 loop: CASSPTNPGGSETQYF. The CDR3 nucleotides are TGTGCCAGCAGCCCCACTAATCCAGGGGGCTCAGAGACCCAGTACTTC.

This rearrangement joins TRBV7-2 to TRBJ1-2; no clear D gene. V shed 5 bases and J shed 0 bases, with 22 bases lying between them. The germline V gene encodes CDR1 SGHTA and CDR2 FQGNSA. The CDR3 extends over 18 amino acids. Written as DNA, the CDR3 is TGTGCCAGCAGCGTAAGAGGTCCGGGGAGGAAGACTAACTATGGCTACACCTTC. Encoded protein: CASSVRGPGRKTNYGYTF.

The J gene is TRBJ2-3, the V gene TRBV20-1; D is unclear. The germline V gene has CDR1 DFQATT and CDR2 SNEGSKA (reference sequence). This CDR3 has 11 residues. Deletions cut 5 bases from V and 2 bases from J, with 5 bases between. Here the CDR3 DNA reads TGCAGTGCTCCTTACACAGATACGCAGTATTTT. It translates to CSAPYTDTQYF.

The rearrangement links TRBV9 to TRBJ2-3; TRBD1 matches at 10 bases. Germline V CDR1 and CDR2: SGDLS, YYNGEE. The V and J ends lost 3 bases and 4 bases, in that order; junction bases with no gene match: 8. The CDR3 runs 16 residues. CDR3 in DNA: TGTGCCAGCAGCGCACTACCGGGACAGGGGTCAGATACGCAGTATTTT. Its translation is CASSALPGQGSDTQYF.

The V call is TRBV9, the J call TRBJ2-3; 8 positions agree with TRBD1. The V gene end was trimmed by 4 bases and the J gene end by 0 bases; junction bases not matched to a gene: 7. Germline V lookup: CDR1 SGDLS, CDR2 YYNGEE. The CDR3 has 16 amino acids. CDR3 sequence (DNA): TGTGCCAGCAGCCCCAGAGGACAGGGTAGCACAGATACGCAGTATTTT. Protein sequence: CASSPRGQGSTDTQYF.

The V gene is TRBV5-8, the J gene TRBJ1-1; D gene ambiguous. The CDR3 consists of 13 residues. Per germline, CDR1 SGHTS and CDR2 YDEGEE. V gave up 1 base and J gave up 3 bases, with 7 bases separating them. CDR3 nucleotides: TGTGCCAGCAGCTTGTTTCGGGACACTGAAGCTTTCTTT. Its protein is CASSLFRDTEAFF.

The CDR3 protein is CASSLAGNYEQYF. The DNA for the CDR3 is TGTGCCAGCAGCTTGGCAGGGAACTACGAGCAGTACTTC. The rearrangement links TRBV5-4 to TRBJ2-7, with a possible D match to TRBD1 (5 bases). Germline CDR1 SGHNT, CDR2 YYREEE (reference sequence). V was cut by 0 bases and J by 3 bases, with 7 bases left in between. The CDR3 consists of 13 residues.

The V and J genes are TRBV5-4 and TRBJ2-1, with D perhaps TRBD2 (6 bases). V lost 0 bases and J lost 7, with 11 bases in between. CDR3 length: 14 residues. CDR1 and CDR2 (germline): SGHNT, YYREEE (reference sequence). The CDR3 spells CASSLAGVNNEQFF. CDR3 nucleotide sequence: TGTGCCAGCAGCTTGGCGGGAGTAAATAATGAGCAGTTCTTC.

This clone was detected once. The gene calls are TRBV7-2 and TRBJ2-3; tentatively, D is TRBD2 (7 bases). The CDR3 loop spans 15 amino acids. Trimming shortened V by 2 bases and J by 1 base, and 10 bases separated the two germline ends. CDR1 SGHTA and CDR2 FQGNSA come from the germline V gene. The CDR3 bases are TGTGCCAGCAGCTTACCGGGGGGCGGCACAGATACGCAGTATTTT. Protein: CASSLPGGGTDTQYF.